The entry below gives a single T cell receptor (beta chain) sequence along with its context. This sample stems from a study of T cells in Graves' hyperthyroidism and ophthalmopathy. Exclusion of patients followed from uncontrolled infection, other autoimmune disease, pregnancy or lactation. Clinical symptoms, serum thyroxine, TRAb, thyroid ultrasound and orbital computed tomography established diagnosis. V lost 2 bases and J 10 bases, leaving 11 bases between the germline ends. The CDR3 loop spans 13 amino acids. Germline loops: CDR1 MNHNS, CDR2 SASEGT. RNA transcripts provided the source from which TCR beta CDR3 regions were amplified. When the TCR CDR3 underwent first-round RT-PCR, the HTBI primer set was used. Using its own MiXCR run on the multiplex PCR reads, TCRdb lists one record per CDR3 protein. This table has about 570,000 distinct CDR3 sequences, under 60% appearing once.

The origin of this receptor is an adult woman with Graves' disease, either hyperthyroidism or ophthalmopathy (not recorded which). Sequenced material: peripheral blood or thyroid tissue (not recorded which). The chain carries TRBV6-1 and TRBJ2-2, with unresolved D. The CDR3 reads CASSENRNEELFF. The CDR3 DNA follows: TGTGCCAGCAGTGAAAATCGGAACGAGGAGCTGTTTTTT.